The 30 T cell receptor beta chains in this list originate from one sample, sequenced in a study of cytomegalovirus exposure and HLA in healthy donors. 13 Jbeta primers and 60 Vbeta primers were used for the PCR. Repertoires were generated with immunoSEQ multiplex PCR, while TCRdb's copy carries only in-frame clones and drops some. The sample lists some 67,000 clones, roughly 80% occurring once. The sample taken for sequencing was PBMCs. The receptor source for this set is a woman aged 25 to 39 in good health and CMV-seronegative.

This chain uses TRBV11-2 with TRBJ1-2, with 12 bases fitting TRBD1. Germline lookup yields CDR1 SGHAT and CDR2 FQNNGV. The junction had 6 bases not matched to a gene; V was cut back by 2 bases and J by 8 bases. The CDR3 totals 15 residues. The CDR3 here is CASSLQGDRGHGYTF. The CDR3 DNA sequence: TGTGCCAGCAGCTTACAGGGGGACAGGGGGCACGGCTACACCTTC.

This sequence joins TRBV6-4 and TRBJ2-2, with TRBD2 identical over 9 bases. This CDR3 has 16 residues. CDR1 MRHNA and CDR2 SNTAGT come from the germline V gene. V shed 8 bases and J 2 bases; nucleotides not matched to a gene: 9. The DNA for the CDR3 is TGTGCCAGCGCCCCTATAGCGGGGGATAACACCGGGGAGCTGTTTTTT. This sequence encodes CASAPIAGDNTGELFF.

This clone was counted once. The rearrangement joins TRBV7-2 to TRBJ2-5, with TRBD2 identical over 7 bases. Germline values: CDR1 SGHTA, CDR2 FQGNSA. The length of the CDR3 is 16 residues. Trimming removed 1 base from V and 0 bases from J; junction bases left unmatched: 5. CDR3 bases: TGTGCCAGCAGCTTAGGGTCTAGCGGCAACCAAGAGACCCAGTACTTC. Its translation: CASSLGSSGNQETQYF.

The CDR3 region has the DNA TGTGCTAGTGGTTTGGTAGACAGGCCCTTAGACAATGAGCAGTTCTTC. Amino acid sequence: CASGLVDRPLDNEQFF. The chain couples TRBV12-5 to TRBJ2-1; tentatively, D is TRBD1 (6 bases). The V end lost 0 bases, the J end lost 5 bases, and 14 bases lay between the germline ends. The length of the CDR3 is 16 residues. Per germline, CDR1 LGHNT and CDR2 FRNRAP.

The chain links TRBV28 to TRBJ1-5, with a weak D call TRBD1 (5 bases). In germline, CDR1 is MDHEN, CDR2 SYDVKM. V lost 6 bases, J lost 12 bases, and 12 bases lay in between. The CDR3 loop spans 11 amino acids. Here the CDR3 DNA reads TGTGCCAGCAGGGGAGGACATCGCCAGCATTTT. Residues: CASRGGHRQHF.

The chain joins TRBV28 to TRBJ1-6; D is perhaps TRBD1 (5 bases). Germline loops: CDR1 MDHEN, CDR2 SYDVKM. V was cut by 6 bases and J by 11 bases, with 17 bases left in between. CDR3 length: 14 amino acids. This chain's CDR3 is CASSIGGGLAPLHF. CDR3 nucleotides: TGTGCCAGCAGCATCGGGGGGGGTCTGGCACCCCTCCACTTT.

The rearrangement uses TRBV27 and TRBJ2-1; 7 nucleotides line up with TRBD1. V lost 5 bases to trimming and J lost 7 bases; unmatched junction nucleotides: 11. The CDR3 has 15 amino acids. The germline CDR1 and CDR2 sequences are MNHEY and SMNVEV (reference sequence). The CDR3 nucleotides read TGTGCCAGCAGTGACCGGGACAGCTCGAGAAATGAGCAGTTCTTC. This sequence encodes CASSDRDSSRNEQFF.

This chain links TRBV18 with TRBJ1-6; D is undetermined. Looked up from germline, CDR1 is KGHSH and CDR2 is LQKENI. V was pared by 3 bases and J by 4 bases, with 10 bases between. The CDR3 totals 15 residues. The CDR3 sequence: CASSPNPEYNSPLHF. DNA of the CDR3: TGTGCCAGCTCACCCAATCCAGAATATAATTCACCCCTCCACTTT.

The genes are TRBV19 and TRBJ2-2; D may be TRBD1 (6 bases). Trimming removed 9 bases from V and 1 base from J, with 9 bases in between. The CDR3 runs 13 residues. The germline V gene encodes CDR1 LNHDA and CDR2 SQIVND (reference sequence). CDR3 loop: CASSRGNTGELFF. The CDR3 DNA is TGTGCCAGCTCCAGGGGGAACACCGGGGAGCTGTTTTTT.

As regards this clone: Within the sample, other DNA sequences also encode this same CDR3. The chain employs TRBV19 and TRBJ1-1; D is perhaps TRBD1 (5 bases). Germline V CDR1 and CDR2: LNHDA, SQIVND (reference sequence). V was clipped by 5 bases and J by 5 bases, with 18 bases between them. The length of the CDR3 is 15 residues. The CDR3 protein is CASSFPRGGDTEAFF. CDR3 coding DNA: TGTGCCAGTAGTTTTCCCCGGGGAGGGGATACTGAAGCTTTCTTT.

DNA of the CDR3: TGTGCCAGCAGCTCGGTAGGGGGACACCCTGCCTCTGGAAACACCATATATTTT. It is translated as CASSSVGGHPASGNTIYF. The V and J genes are TRBV7-9 and TRBJ1-3; tentative D call: TRBD1 (6 bases). CDR1 is SEHNR and CDR2 is FQNEAQ in the germline V gene (reference sequence). The CDR3 totals 18 residues. The germline V and J ends were trimmed by 4 bases and 0 bases, with 19 bases remaining between them.

The V gene is TRBV5-4, the J gene TRBJ1-1; TRBD1 aligns across 7 bases. CDR3 length equals 15 residues. Looked up from germline, CDR1 is SGHNT and CDR2 is YYREEE (reference sequence). The trim removed 4 bases at V and 1 base at J, leaving 7 bases unmatched. CDR3 DNA sequence: TGTGCCAGCAGCGCCAGACAGGGCACGAACACTGAAGCTTTCTTT. Protein: CASSARQGTNTEAFF. Variable domain in full (rest from reference TRBV5-4 and TRBJ1-1): ETGVTQSPTHLIKTRGQQVTLRCSSQSGHNTVSWYQQALGQGPQFIFQYYREEENGRGNFPPRFSGLQFPNYSSELNVNALELDDSALYLCASSARQGTNTEAFFGQGTRLTVV.

The chain joins TRBV5-1 to TRBJ2-1, with 8 bases that match TRBD2. Germline V CDR1 and CDR2: SGHRS, YFSETQ. This CDR3 region has 17 residues. The V and J ends lost 1 base and 0 bases, in that order; junction bases with no gene match: 6. For the CDR3, the DNA is TGCGCCAGCAGCTTGAGGACTAGCAGGAGCTCCTACAATGAGCAGTTCTTC. Residues: CASSLRTSRSSYNEQFF.

CDR3 in amino acids: CASSLGVSQGATQYF. DNA for the CDR3: TGTGCCAGCAGCTTAGGTGTGTCACAGGGGGCGACCCAGTACTTC. The V and J genes are TRBV7-2 and TRBJ2-5; 9 positions match TRBD1. The CDR3 spans 15 residues. Germline V gene lookup returns CDR1 SGHTA and CDR2 FQGNSA. V lost 1 base and J lost 7; bases outside the gene matches: 7.

This chain joins TRBV25-1 and TRBJ2-1; D is possibly TRBD2 (7 bases). Germline assignment: CDR1 MGHDK and CDR2 SYGVNS. The CDR3 spans 16 residues. The V end lost 4 bases, the J end lost 3 bases, and 16 bases lay between the germline ends. CDR3 amino acids: CASSGPGGPVYNEQFF. The CDR3 coding sequence is TGTGCCAGCAGTGGGCCGGGGGGCCCGGTCTACAATGAGCAGTTCTTC.

This sequence joins TRBV5-1 and TRBJ2-1; 9 nucleotides match TRBD2. The V and J ends lost 4 bases and 5 bases, in that order; junction bases with no gene match: 4. Germline CDR1 reads SGHRS; CDR2 reads YFSETQ. CDR3 length equals 14 residues. The CDR3 spells CASSAGGVDNEQFF. CDR3 bases: TGCGCCAGCAGCGCGGGGGGGGTTGACAATGAGCAGTTCTTC.

The chain is built from TRBV2 and TRBJ2-1, with 8 positions matching TRBD2. Germline V CDR1 and CDR2: SNHLY, FYNNEI. The CDR3 runs to 15 residues. Trimming cost V 1 base and J 2 bases; bases outside gene matches: 1. CDR3 DNA sequence: TGTGCCAGCAGTGAAGTCGGGGGGGCCTACAATGAGCAGTTCTTC. Translating gives CASSEVGGAYNEQFF.

This clone appeared once. The chain links TRBV7-2 to TRBJ1-1; possibly TRBD1 for D (6 bases). The CDR3 has 16 amino acids. Trimming removed 0 bases from V and 1 base from J, with 12 bases in between. Germline V lookup: CDR1 SGHTA, CDR2 FQGNSA. CDR3 in amino acids: CASSLASGRGNTEAFF. CDR3 DNA sequence: TGTGCCAGCAGCTTAGCGTCTGGCAGGGGGAACACTGAAGCTTTCTTT. The whole variable domain, remainder taken from reference TRBV7-2 and TRBJ1-1, is GAGVSQSPSNKVTEKGKDVELRCDPISGHTALYWYRQSLGQGLEFLIYFQGNSAPDKSGLPSDRFSAERTGGSVSTLTIQRTQQEDSAVYLCASSLASGRGNTEAFFGQGTRLTVV.

The chain carries TRBV2 and TRBJ2-1; 9 bases are shared with TRBD2. The CDR3 is 15 amino acids. Trimming took 5 bases from V and 7 from J; bases not matched to a gene: 9. CDR1 and CDR2 (germline): SNHLY, FYNNEI. The CDR3 sequence: CASSRLAGIGNEQFF. Here the CDR3 DNA reads TGTGCCAGCAGTCGGCTAGCGGGGATCGGAAATGAGCAGTTCTTC.

The gene calls are TRBV6-5 and TRBJ2-5; TRBD2 is a possible D gene (7 bases). CDR1 and CDR2 from the germline V gene are MNHEY and SVGAGI. V was pared by 2 bases and J by 1 base, with 11 bases between. This CDR3 comprises 15 residues. CDR3 nucleotide sequence: TGTGCCAGCAGTTACGGGGGGGCCGTCCAAGAGACCCAGTACTTC. Amino acids: CASSYGGAVQETQYF.

Regarding this clone: A read error may account for a junction end that differs from germline. The J gene is TRBJ2-7, the V gene TRBV7-9; D perhaps matches TRBD1 (6 bases). Germline V gives CDR1 SEHNR, CDR2 FQNEAQ (reference sequence). The length of the CDR3 is 14 residues. The DNA for the CDR3 is TGTTCCAGCAGCTTTACAGGGAACGCCTACGAGCAGTACTTC. It is translated as CSSSFTGNAYEQYF.

The chain carries TRBV25-1 and TRBJ2-2; TRBD2 matches 7 bases. Germline trimming cut 5 bases from V and 7 bases from J; bases unmatched to any gene: 7. The germline V gene encodes CDR1 MGHDK and CDR2 SYGVNS. The CDR3 extends over 14 amino acids. The CDR3 loop reads CASSNGAGHGELFF. DNA of the CDR3: TGTGCCAGCAGTAATGGAGCGGGGCACGGGGAGCTGTTTTTT.

This chain links TRBV19 with TRBJ1-1; TRBD1 agrees at 7 bases. Germline CDR1 and CDR2: LNHDA and SQIVND (reference sequence). This CDR3 contains 14 residues. J lost 1 base, V lost 6 bases, and 5 bases had no gene match. DNA of the CDR3: TGTGCCAGTAGGGTGGACAGGCCGAACACTGAAGCTTTCTTT. Translated, it gives CASRVDRPNTEAFF.

This clone turned up a few times. This chain joins TRBV6-1 and TRBJ2-3; 9 nucleotides line up with TRBD2. The germline gives CDR1 MNHNS, CDR2 SASEGT. Trimming removed 7 bases from V and 5 bases from J; junction bases left unmatched: 10. The CDR3 is made up of 15 amino acids. The CDR3 reads CASTQGNSGGDTQYF. CDR3 nucleotides: TGTGCCAGCACCCAAGGGAATAGCGGGGGAGATACGCAGTATTTT.

J is TRBJ2-5 and V is TRBV2; the match to TRBD1 covers 9 bases. CDR1 is SNHLY, CDR2 FYNNEI, per germline. This CDR3 comprises 14 residues. Trimming cost V 6 bases and J 4 bases; bases outside gene matches: 6. As DNA, the CDR3 is TGTGCCAGCAGAACGGACAGGGGCGGAGAGACCCAGTACTTC. Translated, it gives CASRTDRGGETQYF.

V usage is TRBV5-1 and J usage is TRBJ1-4; tentative D call: TRBD1 (5 bases). The CDR3 extends over 15 amino acids. The V gene's germline CDR1 is SGHRS and CDR2 YFSETQ. With 4 bases removed from V and 5 bases from J, the gap between germline ends came to 15 bases. CDR3 sequence reads: CASSPGAKGNEKLFF. CDR3 nucleotide sequence: TGCGCCAGCAGCCCTGGGGCTAAAGGGAATGAAAAACTGTTTTTT.

The chain has TRBV13 and TRBJ2-7, with D tentatively TRBD2 (6 bases). CDR1 is PRHDT and CDR2 is FYEKMQ in the germline V gene (reference sequence). V lost 5 bases to trimming and J lost 0 bases, with 17 bases between them. The CDR3 contains 16 residues. The CDR3 DNA reads as TGTGCCAGCAGCCCCCCGGGACTTCAAAACTCCTACGAGCAGTACTTC. This sequence encodes CASSPPGLQNSYEQYF.

The chain is built from TRBV29-1 and TRBJ1-1, with 7 bases aligning to TRBD1. V gave up 7 bases and J gave up 0 bases; unmatched junction bases: 5. This CDR3 comprises 13 residues. Germline V gene lookup returns CDR1 SQVTM and CDR2 ANQGSEA. As DNA, the CDR3 is TGCAGCGCTCGACAGGGATTGAACACTGAAGCTTTCTTT. Its translation: CSARQGLNTEAFF.

This chain connects TRBV7-9 to TRBJ2-1; 14 bases are a match to TRBD2. The length of the CDR3 is 17 residues. CDR1 is SEHNR, CDR2 FQNEAQ, per germline (reference sequence). With 3 bases clipped from V and 8 bases from J, the junction kept 9 bases outside the gene matches. The CDR3 is CASSLGTSGGWSDEQFF. As DNA, the CDR3 is TGTGCCAGCAGCTTGGGGACTAGCGGGGGATGGTCGGATGAGCAGTTCTTC.

This chain links TRBV6-5 with TRBJ1-2; TRBD1 matches at 9 bases. From germline, CDR1 is MNHEY and CDR2 SVGAGI. Germline trimming cut 4 bases from V and 5 bases from J; bases unmatched to any gene: 2. This CDR3 is 13 amino acids long. The CDR3 DNA sequence: TGTGCCAGCAGTTCCGGACAGGGGTATGGCTACACCTTC. Protein product: CASSSGQGYGYTF.